This T cell receptor (beta chain) is from a study of T cell changes during pregnancy in multiple sclerosis (dated by TCRdb to the late 2010s). Regarding the research as a whole: Changes in the T cell repertoire over the course of pregnancy were examined in this study in women with multiple sclerosis.

Of note for this clone: Its cognate antigen has yet to be identified. No much larger clonotype is one base removed from it; base qualities were not supplied.

The germline V gene specifies MNHEY as CDR1 and SVGAGI as CDR2. Unmatched junction bases come to 12, with V trimmed by 4 bases and J by 8 bases. Including the terminal cysteine and phenylalanine, the CDR3 comprises 16 residues. The read is trimmed to its CDR3 DNA, 48 bases read in frame from base 1. Libraries were constructed by the immunoSEQ multiplex PCR assay. In its TCRdb copy, this immuneACCESS table keeps in-frame sequences only and misses some clones. Where compared with another copy, unresolved V genes explain less than half of these, and the others have no known cause. The sample table contains 40,000 or so clones; only one count was recorded for 90% of them. Of the sample, 8% to 10% falls within the top ten clones.

The sequence derives from a female donor with multiple sclerosis, enrolled in a pregnancy study. The source material was CD8+ T cells from peripheral blood mononuclear cells, sampled in the first trimester of pregnancy. The chain uses TRBV6-5 and TRBJ2-2; 8 of the junction bases match TRBD2. The DNA sequence reads TGTGCCAGCAGTTTCACCGGGACTAGTGAAGGTGGGGAGCTGTTTTTT. Its translation is CASSFTGTSEGGELFF.